Below, 9 T cell receptor beta chains from the same sample are listed, as sequenced in a study of blood T cell repertoires in COVID-19. Sequencing used immunoSEQ multiplex PCR; TCRdb keeps in-frame clones, though not all of them. The sample includes 330,000 or so clones, over 85% of them seen just once. The sample was peripheral blood. These receptors all stem from a woman aged 60-75 years with COVID-19, enrolled during active disease.

V usage is TRBV11-2 and J usage is TRBJ1-2, with D possibly matching TRBD1 (5 bases). V lost 4 bases to trimming and J lost 4 bases, with 10 bases between them. Germline V gene sequence: CDR1 SGHAT, CDR2 FQNNGV. This CDR3 comprises 13 residues. The DNA of the CDR3 is TGTGCCAGCAGCTCGACAGTACTCTATGGCTACACCTTC. Its translation: CASSSTVLYGYTF.

This chain joins TRBV14 and TRBJ1-6; 9 bases match TRBD1. The germline CDR1 and CDR2 sequences are SGHDN and FVKESK. V dropped 4 bases and J dropped 9; count of bases not matched to a gene: 7. The CDR3 sequence is 15 residues long. The CDR3 sequence is CASSRGQGRFSPLHF. The CDR3 nucleotides are TGTGCCAGCAGCCGAGGACAGGGGAGGTTTTCACCCCTCCACTTT.

J is TRBJ1-1 and V is TRBV5-1, with TRBD1 matching over 7 bases. Trimming took 1 base from V and 5 from J; bases not matched to a gene: 5. Germline CDR1 is SGHRS and CDR2 is YFSETQ. The CDR3 loop spans 14 amino acids. CDR3 coding DNA: TGCGCCAGCAGCTTGACAGGGGAGATGACTGAAGCTTTCTTT. Its protein is CASSLTGEMTEAFF.

The chain employs TRBV19 and TRBJ2-1; tentative D call: TRBD2 (7 bases). CDR1 is LNHDA, CDR2 SQIVND, per germline (reference sequence). This CDR3 has 15 amino acids. V dropped 5 bases and J dropped 5 bases, with 16 bases sitting between them. The CDR3 DNA follows: TGTGCCAGTAGTCGGCTGGGGGGGGCCAACAATGAGCAGTTCTTC. Translating it yields CASSRLGGANNEQFF.

The chain combines TRBV27 with TRBJ1-4, with 7 bases fitting TRBD1. The V gene's germline CDR1 is MNHEY and CDR2 SMNVEV (reference sequence). The CDR3 has 19 amino acids. Unmatched junction bases numbered 12, after V lost 2 bases and J lost 0 bases. CDR3 sequence: CASSLRSQGGGSTNEKLFF. CDR3 sequence (DNA): TGTGCCAGCAGTTTAAGGTCTCAGGGGGGAGGATCAACTAATGAAAAACTGTTTTTT.

This chain links TRBV5-6 with TRBJ2-3; TRBD2 matches 8 bases. This CDR3 has 17 residues. With V trimmed by 2 bases and J by 8 bases, 16 bases remained unmatched. Germline loops: CDR1 SGHDT, CDR2 YYEEEE. The CDR3 coding sequence is TGTGCCAGCAGCTTACGGGGGACGGGGATAGCGGGGTTTACGCAGTATTTT. It encodes CASSLRGTGIAGFTQYF.

The chain carries TRBV24-1 and TRBJ2-7; 7 bases are shared with TRBD1. Trimming took 3 bases from V and 2 from J; bases not matched to a gene: 0. The CDR3 length is 13 residues. The germline gives CDR1 KGHDR, CDR2 SFDVKD. The CDR3 sequence is CATSDGTAYEQYF. The CDR3 DNA reads TGTGCCACCAGTGATGGGACAGCCTACGAGCAGTACTTC.

V is TRBV6-5 and J is TRBJ2-1, with 9 bases fitting TRBD1. Germline loops: CDR1 MNHEY, CDR2 SVGAGI. The CDR3 has 14 amino acids. V gave up 8 bases and J gave up 6 bases; unmatched junction bases: 8. CDR3 in amino acids: CASGRDRASNEQFF. The DNA for the CDR3 is TGTGCCAGCGGCCGGGACAGGGCCTCCAATGAGCAGTTCTTC.

The V and J genes are TRBV6-5 and TRBJ1-2; D gene ambiguous. Germline assignment: CDR1 MNHEY and CDR2 SVGAGI. Trimming stripped 3 bases from V and 3 bases from J, with 11 bases between. The CDR3 runs to 14 residues. DNA of the CDR3: TGTGCCAGCAGTTATTCTCCGGGTGACTATGGCTACACCTTC. As protein: CASSYSPGDYGYTF.